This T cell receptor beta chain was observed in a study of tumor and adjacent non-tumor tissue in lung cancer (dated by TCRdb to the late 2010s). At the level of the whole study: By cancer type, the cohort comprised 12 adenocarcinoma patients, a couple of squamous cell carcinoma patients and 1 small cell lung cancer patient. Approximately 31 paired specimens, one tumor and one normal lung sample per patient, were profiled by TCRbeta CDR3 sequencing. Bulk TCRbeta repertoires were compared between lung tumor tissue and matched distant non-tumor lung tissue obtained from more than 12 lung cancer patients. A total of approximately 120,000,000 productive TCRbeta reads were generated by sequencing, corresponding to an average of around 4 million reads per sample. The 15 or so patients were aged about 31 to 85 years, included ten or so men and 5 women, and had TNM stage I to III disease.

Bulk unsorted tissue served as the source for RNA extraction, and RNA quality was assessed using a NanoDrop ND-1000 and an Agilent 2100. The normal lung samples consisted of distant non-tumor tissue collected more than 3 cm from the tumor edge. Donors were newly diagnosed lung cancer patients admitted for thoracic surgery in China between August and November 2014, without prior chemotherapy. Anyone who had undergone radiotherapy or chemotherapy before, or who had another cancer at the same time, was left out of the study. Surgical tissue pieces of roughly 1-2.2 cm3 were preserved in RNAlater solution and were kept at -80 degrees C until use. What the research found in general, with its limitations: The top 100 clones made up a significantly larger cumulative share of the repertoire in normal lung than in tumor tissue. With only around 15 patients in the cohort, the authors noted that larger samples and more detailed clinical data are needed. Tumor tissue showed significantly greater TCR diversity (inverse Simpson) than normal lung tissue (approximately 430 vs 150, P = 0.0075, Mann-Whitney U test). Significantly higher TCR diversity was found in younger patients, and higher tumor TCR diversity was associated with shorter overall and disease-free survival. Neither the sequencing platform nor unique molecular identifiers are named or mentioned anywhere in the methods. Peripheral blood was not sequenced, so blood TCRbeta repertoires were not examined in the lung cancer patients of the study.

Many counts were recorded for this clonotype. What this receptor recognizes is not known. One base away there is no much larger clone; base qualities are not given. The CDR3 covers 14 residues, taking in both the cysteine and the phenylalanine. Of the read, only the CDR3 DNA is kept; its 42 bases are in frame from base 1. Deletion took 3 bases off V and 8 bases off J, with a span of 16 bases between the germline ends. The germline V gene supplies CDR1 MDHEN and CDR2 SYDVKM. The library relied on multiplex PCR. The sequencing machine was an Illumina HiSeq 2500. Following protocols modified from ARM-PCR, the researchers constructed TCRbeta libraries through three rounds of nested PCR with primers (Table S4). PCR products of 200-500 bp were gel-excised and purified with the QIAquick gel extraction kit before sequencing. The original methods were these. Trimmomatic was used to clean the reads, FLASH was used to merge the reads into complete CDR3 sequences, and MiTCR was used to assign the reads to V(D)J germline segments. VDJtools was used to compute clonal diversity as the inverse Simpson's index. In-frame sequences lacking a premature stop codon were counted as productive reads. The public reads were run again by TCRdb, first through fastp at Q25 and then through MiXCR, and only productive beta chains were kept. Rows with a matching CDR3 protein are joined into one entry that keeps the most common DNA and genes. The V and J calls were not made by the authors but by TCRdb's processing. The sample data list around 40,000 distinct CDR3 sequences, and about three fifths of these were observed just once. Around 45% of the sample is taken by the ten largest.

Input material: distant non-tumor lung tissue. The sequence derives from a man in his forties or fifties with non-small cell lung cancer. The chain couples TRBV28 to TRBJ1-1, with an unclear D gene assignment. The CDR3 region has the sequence CASSLAQPAPEAFF. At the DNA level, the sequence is TGTGCCAGCAGTTTGGCTCAGCCGGCCCCAGAAGCTTTCTTT.